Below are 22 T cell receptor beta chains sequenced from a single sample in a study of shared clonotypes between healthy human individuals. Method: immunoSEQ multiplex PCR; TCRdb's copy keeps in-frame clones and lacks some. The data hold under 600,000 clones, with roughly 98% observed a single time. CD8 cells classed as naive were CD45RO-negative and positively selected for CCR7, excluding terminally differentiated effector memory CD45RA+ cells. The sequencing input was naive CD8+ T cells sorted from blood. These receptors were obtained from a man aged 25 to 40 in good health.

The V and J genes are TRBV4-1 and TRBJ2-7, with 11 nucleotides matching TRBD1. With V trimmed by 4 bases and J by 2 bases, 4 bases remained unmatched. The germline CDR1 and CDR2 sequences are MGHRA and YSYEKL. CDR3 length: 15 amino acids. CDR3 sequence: CASSPGTGGAYEQYF. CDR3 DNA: TGCGCCAGCAGCCCGGGGACAGGGGGTGCCTACGAGCAGTACTTC.

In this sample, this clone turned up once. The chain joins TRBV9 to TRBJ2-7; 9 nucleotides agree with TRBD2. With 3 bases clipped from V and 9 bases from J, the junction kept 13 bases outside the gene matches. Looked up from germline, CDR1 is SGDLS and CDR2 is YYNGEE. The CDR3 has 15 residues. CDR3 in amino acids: CASSAAGAGGQVQYF. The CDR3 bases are TGTGCCAGCAGCGCCGCGGGAGCGGGAGGACAAGTGCAGTACTTC.

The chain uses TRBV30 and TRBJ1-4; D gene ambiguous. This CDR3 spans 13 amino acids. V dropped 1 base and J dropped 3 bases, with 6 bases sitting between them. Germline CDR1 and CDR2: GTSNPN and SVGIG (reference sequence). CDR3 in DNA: TGTGCCTGGAGTGGTGCCTCTAATGAAAAACTGTTTTTT. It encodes CAWSGASNEKLFF.

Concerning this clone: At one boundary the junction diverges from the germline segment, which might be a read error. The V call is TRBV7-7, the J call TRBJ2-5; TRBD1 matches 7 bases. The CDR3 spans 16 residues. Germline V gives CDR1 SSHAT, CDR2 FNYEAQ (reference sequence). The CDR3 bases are TGTGCTAGCAGCCCCGCCCCCCGACAGGGAACAGAGACCCAGTACTTC. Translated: CASSPAPRQGTETQYF.

The CDR3 DNA reads as TGTGCCAGCAGTTTACTACAGGGGACAGATACGCAGTATTTT. Its translation is CASSLLQGTDTQYF. The V gene is TRBV27, the J gene TRBJ2-3, with 7 bases matching TRBD1. The length of the CDR3 is 14 residues. CDR1 and CDR2 (germline): MNHEY, SMNVEV (reference sequence). V was clipped by 2 bases and J by 3 bases; unmatched bases: 2.

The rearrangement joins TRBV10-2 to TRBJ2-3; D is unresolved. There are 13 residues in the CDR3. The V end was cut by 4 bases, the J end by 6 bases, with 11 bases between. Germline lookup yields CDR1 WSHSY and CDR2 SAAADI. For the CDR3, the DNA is TGCGCCAGCAGTGCAGGAGTCGGGGATACGCAGTATTTT. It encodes CASSAGVGDTQYF.

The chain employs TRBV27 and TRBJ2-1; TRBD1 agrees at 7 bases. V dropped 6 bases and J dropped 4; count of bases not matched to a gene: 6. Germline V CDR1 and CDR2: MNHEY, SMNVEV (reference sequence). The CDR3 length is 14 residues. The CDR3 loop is CASRLGQEYNEQFF. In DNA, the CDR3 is TGTGCCAGCAGACTTGGACAGGAATACAATGAGCAGTTCTTC.

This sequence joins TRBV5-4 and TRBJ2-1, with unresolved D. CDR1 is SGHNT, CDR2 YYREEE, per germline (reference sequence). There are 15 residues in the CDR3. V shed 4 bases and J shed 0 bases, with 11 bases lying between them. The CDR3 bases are TGTGCCAGCAGCACTACCCTAGTCTCCTACAATGAGCAGTTCTTC. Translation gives CASSTTLVSYNEQFF.

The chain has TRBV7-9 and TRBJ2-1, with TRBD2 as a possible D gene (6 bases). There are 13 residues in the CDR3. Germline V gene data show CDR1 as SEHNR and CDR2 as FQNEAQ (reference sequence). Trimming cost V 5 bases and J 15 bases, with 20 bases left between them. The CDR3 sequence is CASSNGRGLGLFF. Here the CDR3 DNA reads TGTGCCAGCAGCAATGGGCGGGGCCTGGGGCTGTTCTTC.

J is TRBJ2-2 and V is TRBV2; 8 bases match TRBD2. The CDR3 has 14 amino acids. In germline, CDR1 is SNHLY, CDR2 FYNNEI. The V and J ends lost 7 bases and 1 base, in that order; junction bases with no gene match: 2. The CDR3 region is CASMRGVNTGELFF. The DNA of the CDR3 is TGTGCCAGCATGCGGGGGGTGAACACCGGGGAGCTGTTTTTT. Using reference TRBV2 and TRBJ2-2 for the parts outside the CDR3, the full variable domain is EPEVTQTPSHQVTQMGQEVILRCVPISNHLYFYWYRQILGQKVEFLVSFYNNEISEKSEIFDDQFSVERPDGSNFTLKIRSTKLEDSAMYFCASMRGVNTGELFFGEGSRLTVL.

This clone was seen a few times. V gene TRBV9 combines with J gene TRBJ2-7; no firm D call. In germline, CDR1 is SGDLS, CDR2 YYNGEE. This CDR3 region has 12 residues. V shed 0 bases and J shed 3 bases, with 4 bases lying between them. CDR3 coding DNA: TGTGCCAGCAGCGTAGCAGGCTACGAGCAGTACTTC. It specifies CASSVAGYEQYF.

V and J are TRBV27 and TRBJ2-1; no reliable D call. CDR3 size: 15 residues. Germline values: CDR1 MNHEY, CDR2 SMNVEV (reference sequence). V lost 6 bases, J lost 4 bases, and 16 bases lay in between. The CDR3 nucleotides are TGTGCCAGCAGCCGTTCCTCGAGAATTTACAATGAGCAGTTCTTC. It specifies CASSRSSRIYNEQFF.

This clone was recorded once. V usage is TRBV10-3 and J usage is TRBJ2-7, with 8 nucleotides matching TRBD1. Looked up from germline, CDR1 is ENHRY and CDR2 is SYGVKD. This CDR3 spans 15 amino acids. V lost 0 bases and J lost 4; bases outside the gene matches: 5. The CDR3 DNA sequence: TGTGCCATCAGTGAGTCCATGGACAGGGTATACGAGCAGTACTTC. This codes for CAISESMDRVYEQYF.

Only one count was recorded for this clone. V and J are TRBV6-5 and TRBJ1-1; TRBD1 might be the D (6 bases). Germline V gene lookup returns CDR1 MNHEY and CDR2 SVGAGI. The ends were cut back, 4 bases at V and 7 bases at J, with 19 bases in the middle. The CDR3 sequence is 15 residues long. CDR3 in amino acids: CASSSWDIKGGEAFF. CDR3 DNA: TGTGCCAGCAGTTCCTGGGACATAAAAGGTGGTGAAGCTTTCTTT.

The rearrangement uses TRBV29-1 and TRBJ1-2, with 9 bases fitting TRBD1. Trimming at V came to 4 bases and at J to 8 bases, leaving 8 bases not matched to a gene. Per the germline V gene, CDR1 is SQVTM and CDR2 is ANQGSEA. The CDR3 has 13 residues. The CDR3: CSVARQGVGGYTF. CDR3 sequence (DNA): TGCAGCGTTGCCCGACAGGGGGTCGGCGGCTACACCTTC.

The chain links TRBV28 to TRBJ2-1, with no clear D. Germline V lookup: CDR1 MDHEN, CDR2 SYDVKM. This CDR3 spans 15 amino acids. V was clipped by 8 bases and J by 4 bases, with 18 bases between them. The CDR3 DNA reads TGTGCCAGCCGCGAGGACGGGTCCTCTTACAATGAGCAGTTCTTC. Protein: CASREDGSSYNEQFF.

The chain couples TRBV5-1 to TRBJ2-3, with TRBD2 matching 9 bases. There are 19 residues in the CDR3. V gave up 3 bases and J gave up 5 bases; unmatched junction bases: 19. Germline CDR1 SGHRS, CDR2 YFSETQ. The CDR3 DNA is TGCGCCAGCAGCTGGAGCCTGGCTAGCCTAGCGGGACCCGGAGATACGCAGTATTTT. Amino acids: CASSWSLASLAGPGDTQYF. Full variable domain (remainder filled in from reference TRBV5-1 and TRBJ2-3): KAGVTQTPRYLIKTRGQQVTLSCSPISGHRSVSWYQQTPGQGLQFLFEYFSETQRNKGNFPGRFSGRQFSNSRSEMNVSTLELGDSALYLCASSWSLASLAGPGDTQYFGPGTRLTVL.

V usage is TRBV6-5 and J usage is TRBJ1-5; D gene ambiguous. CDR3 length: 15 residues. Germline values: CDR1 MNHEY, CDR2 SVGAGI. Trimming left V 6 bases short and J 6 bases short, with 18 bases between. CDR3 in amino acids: CASREKTDYIQPQHF. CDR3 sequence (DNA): TGTGCCAGCAGAGAAAAGACGGATTATATTCAGCCCCAGCATTTT.

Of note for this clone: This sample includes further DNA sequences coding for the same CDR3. The CDR3 loop is CASSLGGGNEQFF. Written as DNA, the CDR3 is TGTGCCAGCAGTTTGGGCGGGGGGAATGAGCAGTTCTTC. The rearrangement uses TRBV27 and TRBJ2-1, with 8 nucleotides matching TRBD2. CDR3 length equals 13 residues. Germline CDR1 reads MNHEY; CDR2 reads SMNVEV (reference sequence). J lost 7 bases, V lost 3 bases, and 2 bases had no gene match.

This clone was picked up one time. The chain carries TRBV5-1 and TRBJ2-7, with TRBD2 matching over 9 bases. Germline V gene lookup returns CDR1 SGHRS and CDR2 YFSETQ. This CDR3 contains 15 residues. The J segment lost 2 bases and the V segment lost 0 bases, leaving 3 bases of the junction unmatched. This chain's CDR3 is CASSLGPSGTYEQYF. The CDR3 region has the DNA TGCGCCAGCAGCTTGGGTCCTAGCGGGACCTACGAGCAGTACTTC.

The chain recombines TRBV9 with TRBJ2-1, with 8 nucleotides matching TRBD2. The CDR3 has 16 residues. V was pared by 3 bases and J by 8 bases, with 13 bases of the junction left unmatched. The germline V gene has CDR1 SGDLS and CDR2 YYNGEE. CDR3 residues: CASSGSGEAYLYEQFF. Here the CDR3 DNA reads TGTGCCAGCAGCGGTAGCGGGGAGGCATATTTATATGAGCAGTTCTTC.

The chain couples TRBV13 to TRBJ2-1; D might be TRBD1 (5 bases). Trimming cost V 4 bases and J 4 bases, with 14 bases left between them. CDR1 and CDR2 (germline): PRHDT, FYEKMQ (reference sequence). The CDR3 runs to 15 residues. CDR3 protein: CASSSVNRGYNEQFF. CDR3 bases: TGTGCCAGCAGCTCTGTAAATAGGGGTTACAATGAGCAGTTCTTC.